This T cell receptor beta chain was identified during a study of vaccination effects on CD4 cells after COVID-19. In regard to this clone: Antigen: not known.

The table came from immunoSEQ multiplex PCR; TCRdb's copy has only in-frame clones and leaves some out. The sample holds over 45,000 clones, approximately 70% seen once. The trim removed 0 bases at V and 7 bases at J, leaving 10 bases unmatched. From germline, CDR1 is LGHNA and CDR2 YNFKEQ. The CDR3 spans 17 residues. CD4+ T cells were isolated after around 10 days of culture. Cultures received IL-2 medium that replaced half the medium on days 3 and 7. The clonotype originates from a human donor who received a COVID-19 vaccine. The chain couples TRBV4-2 to TRBJ2-1; 9 nucleotides match TRBD2. The sample was CD4+ T cells from PBMCs cultured without peptide, taken before COVID-19 vaccination. CDR3 coding DNA: TGTGCCAGCAGCCAAGAGCCTAGCGGGATCGGGAGGAATGAGCAGTTCTTC. It translates to CASSQEPSGIGRNEQFF.